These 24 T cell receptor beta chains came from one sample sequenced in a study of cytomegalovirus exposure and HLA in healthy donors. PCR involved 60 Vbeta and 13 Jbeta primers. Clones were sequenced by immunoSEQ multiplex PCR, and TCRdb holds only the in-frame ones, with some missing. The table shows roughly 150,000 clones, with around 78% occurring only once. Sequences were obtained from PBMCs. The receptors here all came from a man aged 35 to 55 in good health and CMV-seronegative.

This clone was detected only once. CDR3 sequence: CASSSKGLAGEITQETQYF. The DNA for the CDR3 is TGTGCCAGCAGCTCAAAAGGACTAGCGGGAGAGATTACACAAGAGACCCAGTACTTC. The chain is built from TRBV7-3 and TRBJ2-5; 13 bases agree with TRBD2. This CDR3 comprises 19 residues. CDR1 and CDR2 from the germline V gene are SGHTA and FQGTGA. Unmatched junction bases numbered 13, after V lost 4 bases and J lost 2 bases.

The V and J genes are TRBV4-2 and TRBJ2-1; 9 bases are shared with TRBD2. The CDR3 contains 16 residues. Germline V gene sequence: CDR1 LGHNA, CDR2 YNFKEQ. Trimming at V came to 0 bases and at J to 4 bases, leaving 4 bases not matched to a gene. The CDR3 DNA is TGTGCCAGCAGCCAAGATCGACTAGCGGATTACAATGAGCAGTTCTTC. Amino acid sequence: CASSQDRLADYNEQFF.

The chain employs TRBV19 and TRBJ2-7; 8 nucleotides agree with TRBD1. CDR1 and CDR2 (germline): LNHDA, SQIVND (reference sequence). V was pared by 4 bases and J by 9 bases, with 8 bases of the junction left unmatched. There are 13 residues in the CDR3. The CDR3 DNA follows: TGTGCCAGTAGTAGGGGACAGGAAGCTGGGCAGTACTTC. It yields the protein CASSRGQEAGQYF.

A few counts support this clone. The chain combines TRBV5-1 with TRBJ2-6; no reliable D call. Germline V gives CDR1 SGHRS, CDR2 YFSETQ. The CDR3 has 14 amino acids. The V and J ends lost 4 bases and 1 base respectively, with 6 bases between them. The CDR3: CASSDESGANVLTF. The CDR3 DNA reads TGCGCCAGCAGCGATGAGTCTGGGGCCAACGTCCTGACTTTC.

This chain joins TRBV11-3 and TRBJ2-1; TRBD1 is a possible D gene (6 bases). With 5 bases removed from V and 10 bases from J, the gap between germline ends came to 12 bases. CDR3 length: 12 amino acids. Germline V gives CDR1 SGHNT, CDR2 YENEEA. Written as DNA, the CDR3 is TGTGCCAGCAGCGGGACCAGGGGAGAGCAGTTCTTC. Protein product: CASSGTRGEQFF.

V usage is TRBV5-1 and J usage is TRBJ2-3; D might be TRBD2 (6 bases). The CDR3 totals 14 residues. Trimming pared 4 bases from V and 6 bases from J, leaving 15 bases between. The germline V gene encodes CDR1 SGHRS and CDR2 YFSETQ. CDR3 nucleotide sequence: TGCGCCAGCAGCCTCCGGGACTCAGGTGATACGCAGTATTTT. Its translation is CASSLRDSGDTQYF.

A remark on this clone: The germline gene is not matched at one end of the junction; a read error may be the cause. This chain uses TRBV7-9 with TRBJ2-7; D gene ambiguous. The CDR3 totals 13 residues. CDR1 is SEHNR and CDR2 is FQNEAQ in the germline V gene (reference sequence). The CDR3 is CSSSSRSAYEQYF. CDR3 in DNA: TGTTCCAGCAGCTCCAGGTCTGCCTACGAGCAGTACTTC.

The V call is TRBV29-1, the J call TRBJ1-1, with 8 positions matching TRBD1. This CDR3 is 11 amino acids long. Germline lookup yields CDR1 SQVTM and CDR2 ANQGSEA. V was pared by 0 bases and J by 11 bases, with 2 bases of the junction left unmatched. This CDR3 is CSVEDQGAAFF. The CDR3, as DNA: TGCAGCGTTGAAGATCAGGGGGCCGCTTTCTTT.

DNA of the CDR3: TGTGCCATCACCGTTCTAGCGGGGAACACAGATACGCAGTATTTT. The encoded protein is CAITVLAGNTDTQYF. The J gene is TRBJ2-3, the V gene TRBV10-3; 9 bases are shared with TRBD2. The junction had 7 bases not matched to a gene; V was cut back by 7 bases and J by 2 bases. The CDR3 loop spans 15 amino acids. The germline CDR1 and CDR2 sequences are ENHRY and SYGVKD.

The CDR3 nucleotides are TGTGCCACGAGCCGGGACAGGGCTAGCCAAGAGACCCAGTACTTC. Translated, it gives CATSRDRASQETQYF. The chain uses TRBV27 and TRBJ2-5, with 9 bases lining up with TRBD1. The V gene's germline CDR1 is MNHEY and CDR2 SMNVEV (reference sequence). The CDR3 has 15 amino acids. Trimming took 10 bases from V and 1 from J; bases not matched to a gene: 10.

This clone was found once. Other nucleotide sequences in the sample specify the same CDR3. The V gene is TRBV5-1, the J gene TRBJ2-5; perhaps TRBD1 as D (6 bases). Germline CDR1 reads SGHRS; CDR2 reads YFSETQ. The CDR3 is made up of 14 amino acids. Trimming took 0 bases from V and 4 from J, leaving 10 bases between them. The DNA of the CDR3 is TGCGCCAGCAGCTTGGAAGGGGGTGGAGAGACCCAGTACTTC. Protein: CASSLEGGGETQYF.

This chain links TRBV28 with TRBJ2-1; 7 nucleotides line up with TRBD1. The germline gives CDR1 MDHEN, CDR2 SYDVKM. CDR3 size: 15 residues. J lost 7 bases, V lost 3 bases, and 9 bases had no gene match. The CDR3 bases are TGTGCCAGCAGTTTCCCCGGGACAGTCATAAATGAGCAGTTCTTC. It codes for CASSFPGTVINEQFF.

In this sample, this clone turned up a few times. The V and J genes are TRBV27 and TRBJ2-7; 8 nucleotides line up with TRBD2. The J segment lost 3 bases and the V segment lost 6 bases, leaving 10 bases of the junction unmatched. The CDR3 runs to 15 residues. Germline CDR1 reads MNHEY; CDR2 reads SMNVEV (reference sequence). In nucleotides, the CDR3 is TGTGCCAGCAGCCCCGGTACTAGCGGATTCTACGAGCAGTACTTC. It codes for CASSPGTSGFYEQYF.

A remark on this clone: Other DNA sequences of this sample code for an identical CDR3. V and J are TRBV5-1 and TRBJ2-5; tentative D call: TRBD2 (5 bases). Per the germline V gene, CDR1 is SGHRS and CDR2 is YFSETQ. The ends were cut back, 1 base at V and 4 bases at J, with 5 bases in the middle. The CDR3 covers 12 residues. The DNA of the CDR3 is TGCGCCAGCAGCTTGAGCGGAGAGACCCAGTACTTC. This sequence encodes CASSLSGETQYF.

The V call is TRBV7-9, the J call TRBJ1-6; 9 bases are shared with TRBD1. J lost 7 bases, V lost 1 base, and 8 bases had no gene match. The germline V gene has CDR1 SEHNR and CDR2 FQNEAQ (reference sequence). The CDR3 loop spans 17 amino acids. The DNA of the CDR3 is TGTGCCAGCAGCTTAGGGTACAGGGGGCAGGAAAATTCACCCCTCCACTTT. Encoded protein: CASSLGYRGQENSPLHF.

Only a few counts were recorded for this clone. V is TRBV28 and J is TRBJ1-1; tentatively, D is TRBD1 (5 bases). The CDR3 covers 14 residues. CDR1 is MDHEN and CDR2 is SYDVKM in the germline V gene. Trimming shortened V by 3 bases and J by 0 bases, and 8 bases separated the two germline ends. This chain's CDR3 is CASSFGRVNTEAFF. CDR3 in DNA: TGTGCCAGCAGTTTCGGCAGGGTGAACACTGAAGCTTTCTTT.

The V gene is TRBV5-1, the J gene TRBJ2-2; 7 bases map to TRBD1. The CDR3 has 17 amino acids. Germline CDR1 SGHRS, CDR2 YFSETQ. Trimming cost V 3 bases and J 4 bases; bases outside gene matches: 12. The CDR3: CASSWTGAKEGTGELFF. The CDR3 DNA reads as TGCGCCAGCAGCTGGACAGGAGCGAAGGAAGGCACCGGGGAGCTGTTTTTT.

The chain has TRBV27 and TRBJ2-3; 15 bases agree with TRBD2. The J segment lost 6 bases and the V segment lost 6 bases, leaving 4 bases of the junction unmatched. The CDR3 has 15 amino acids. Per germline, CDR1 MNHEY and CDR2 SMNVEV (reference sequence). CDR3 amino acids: CASSPGTSGRDTQYF. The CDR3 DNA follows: TGTGCCAGCAGCCCAGGGACTAGCGGGAGGGATACGCAGTATTTT.

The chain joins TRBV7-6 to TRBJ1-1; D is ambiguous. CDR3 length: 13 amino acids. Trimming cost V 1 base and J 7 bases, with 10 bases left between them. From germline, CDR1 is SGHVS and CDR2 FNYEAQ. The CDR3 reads CASSLGLEGEAFF. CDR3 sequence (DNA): TGTGCCAGCAGCTTAGGTCTGGAGGGTGAAGCTTTCTTT.

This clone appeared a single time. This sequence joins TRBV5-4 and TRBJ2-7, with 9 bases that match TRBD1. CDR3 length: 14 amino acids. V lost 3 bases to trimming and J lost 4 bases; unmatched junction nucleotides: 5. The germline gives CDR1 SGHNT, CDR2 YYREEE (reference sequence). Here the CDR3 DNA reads TGTGCCAGCAGCTCCCGGGACAGGGAGTACGAGCAGTACTTC. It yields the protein CASSSRDREYEQYF.

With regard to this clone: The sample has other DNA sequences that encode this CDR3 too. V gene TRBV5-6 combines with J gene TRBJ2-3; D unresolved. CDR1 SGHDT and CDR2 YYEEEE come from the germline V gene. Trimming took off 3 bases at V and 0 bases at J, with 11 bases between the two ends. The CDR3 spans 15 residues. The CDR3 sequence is CASSSRVSSTDTQYF. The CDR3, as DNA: TGTGCCAGCAGCTCCCGAGTCTCTAGCACAGATACGCAGTATTTT. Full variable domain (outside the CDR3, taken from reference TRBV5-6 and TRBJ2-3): DAGVTQSPTHLIKTRGQQVTLRCSPKSGHDTVSWYQQALGQGPQFIFQYYEEEERQRGNFPDRFSGHQFPNYSSELNVNALLLGDSALYLCASSSRVSSTDTQYFGPGTRLTVL.

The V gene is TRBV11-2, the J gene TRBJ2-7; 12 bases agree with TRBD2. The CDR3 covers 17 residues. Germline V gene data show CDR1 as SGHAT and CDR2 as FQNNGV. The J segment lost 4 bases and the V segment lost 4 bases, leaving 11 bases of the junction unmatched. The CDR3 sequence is CASSSPRTSGALYEQYF. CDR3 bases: TGTGCCAGCAGCTCCCCCAGGACTAGCGGGGCTCTATACGAGCAGTACTTC. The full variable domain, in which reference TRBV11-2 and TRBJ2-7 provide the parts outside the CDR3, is EAGVAQSPRYKIIEKRQSVAFWCNPISGHATLYWYQQILGQGPKLLIQFQNNGVVDDSQLPKDRFSAERLKGVDSTLKIQPAKLEDSAVYLCASSSPRTSGALYEQYFGPGTRLTVT.

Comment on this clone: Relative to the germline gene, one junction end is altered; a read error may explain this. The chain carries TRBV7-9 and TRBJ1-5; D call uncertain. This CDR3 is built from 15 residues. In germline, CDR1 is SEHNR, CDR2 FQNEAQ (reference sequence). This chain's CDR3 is CSSSSHSSGNQPQHF. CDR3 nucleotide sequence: TGTTCCAGCAGCTCCCACAGCAGCGGAAATCAGCCCCAGCATTTT.

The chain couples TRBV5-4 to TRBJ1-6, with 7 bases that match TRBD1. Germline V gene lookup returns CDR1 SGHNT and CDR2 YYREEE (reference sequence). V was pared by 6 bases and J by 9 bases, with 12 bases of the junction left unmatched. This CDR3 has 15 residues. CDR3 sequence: CASTPYTGVGSPLHF. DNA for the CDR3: TGTGCCAGCACCCCCTACACAGGGGTGGGTTCACCCCTCCACTTT.